The 23 T cell receptor beta chains in this list originate from one sample, sequenced in a study of human T cells and chemical hapten exposure. TCRdb reprocessed the RACE reads with MiXCR, giving one entry per CDR3 protein. The sample records 100,000 to 150,000 distinct CDR3 sequences, more than 7.5% being singletons. The time point denotes: healthy volunteer bleed at 2 weeks. Total RNA was extracted from unfractionated whole blood. Sample: whole blood. All receptors derive from a male donor in good health. Some clones in this sample may be carry-over from other donors' samples.

This clonotype was observed a handful of times. The chain recombines TRBV7-2 with TRBJ1-1; D perhaps matches TRBD1 (6 bases). Germline values: CDR1 SGHTA, CDR2 FQGNSA. V lost 5 bases and J lost 8, with 21 bases in between. The CDR3 is 15 residues long. For the CDR3, the DNA is TGTGCCAGCAGCGCCCCAGGTGCGGGGGGGCGGGAAGCTTTCTTT. Translating it yields CASSAPGAGGREAFF.

This clonotype came up a few times. The rearrangement uses TRBV4-1 and TRBJ2-1; 10 bases match TRBD1. J lost 8 bases, V lost 4 bases, and 5 bases had no gene match. The CDR3 is 14 residues long. Germline V gene data show CDR1 as MGHRA and CDR2 as YSYEKL. DNA for the CDR3: TGCGCCAGCAGCCTCGACAGGGGGCAGGATGAGCAGTTCTTC. Translating gives CASSLDRGQDEQFF.

V is TRBV12-2 and J is TRBJ1-1. TRBV12-2 is a pseudogene segment. The CDR3 covers 18 residues. CDR3 sequence: CASRLVVAKTDQNTEAFF. In DNA form, the CDR3 reads TGTGCAAGTCGCTTAGTAGTGGCCAAGACGGACCAGAACACTGAAGCTTTCTTT.

Ten or more counts support this clonotype. This chain uses TRBV3-1 with TRBJ2-7, with D perhaps TRBD1 (6 bases). The V and J ends lost 4 bases and 4 bases respectively, with 14 bases between them. This CDR3 is built from 14 residues. Germline loops: CDR1 LGHDT, CDR2 YNNKEL (reference sequence). CDR3 sequence: CASSPTRTVYEQYF. DNA of the CDR3: TGTGCCAGCAGCCCCACCAGGACAGTTTACGAGCAGTACTTC.

The table lists this clonotype with a few counts. The rearrangement links TRBV10-3 to TRBJ1-1; possible D gene TRBD1, 5 bases. Germline CDR1 and CDR2: ENHRY and SYGVKD. This CDR3 has 14 residues. With 5 bases removed from V and 1 base from J, the gap between germline ends came to 11 bases. The CDR3 spells CAISTDRPNTEAFF. The CDR3 DNA sequence: TGTGCCATCAGTACCGACAGACCGAACACTGAAGCTTTCTTT.

The V call is TRBV5-4, the J call TRBJ2-1, with TRBD2 identical over 7 bases. This CDR3 is built from 14 residues. V trimming: 3 bases; J trimming: 4 bases; junction bases outside the gene matches: 4. CDR1 and CDR2 from the germline V gene are SGHNT and YYREEE (reference sequence). The CDR3 protein is CASSSPGLYNEQFF. In DNA form, the CDR3 reads TGTGCCAGCAGCTCCCCGGGACTATACAATGAGCAGTTCTTC. Supplemented by reference TRBV5-4 and TRBJ2-1, the full variable domain reads ETGVTQSPTHLIKTRGQQVTLRCSSQSGHNTVSWYQQALGQGPQFIFQYYREEENGRGNFPPRFSGLQFPNYSSELNVNALELDDSALYLCASSSPGLYNEQFFGPGTRLTVL.

The chain recombines TRBV6-2 or TRBV6-3 with TRBJ2-7; maybe TRBD2 (5 bases). Germline V gene lookup returns CDR1 MNHEY and CDR2 SVGEGT. CDR3 size: 12 residues. The germline V and J ends were trimmed by 1 base and 4 bases, with 5 bases remaining between them. CDR3 coding DNA: TGTGCCAGCAGTTACTGGGAGTACGAGCAGTACTTC. This encodes CASSYWEYEQYF.

The chain combines TRBV12-3 or TRBV12-4 with TRBJ2-1; D might be TRBD1 (6 bases). V lost 5 bases to trimming and J lost 7 bases, with 12 bases between them. This CDR3 has 13 residues. The CDR3 sequence is CASSPPGANEQFF. For the CDR3, the DNA is TGTGCCAGCAGTCCTCCAGGGGCGAATGAGCAGTTCTTC.

This chain joins TRBV7-9 and TRBJ2-1; D ambiguous. V lost 0 bases and J 5 bases, leaving 5 bases between the germline ends. CDR3 length: 13 residues. Germline V gives CDR1 SEHNR, CDR2 FQNEAQ (reference sequence). CDR3 DNA: TGTGCCAGCAGCTTAGCGCTAAACAATGAGCAGTTCTTC. Translated: CASSLALNNEQFF.

This clonotype came up many times. The J gene is TRBJ1-6, the V gene TRBV5-1; D call uncertain. The CDR3 covers 16 residues. The V gene lost 0 bases and the J gene lost 4 bases, with 11 bases spanning the gap. Germline CDR1 reads SGHRS; CDR2 reads YFSETQ. The CDR3 DNA reads TGCGCCAGCAGCTTGGATCCCCTGCGGTATAATTCACCCCTCCACTTT. This codes for CASSLDPLRYNSPLHF.

The V gene is TRBV20-1, the J gene TRBJ1-4, with D hard to call. Germline CDR1 and CDR2: DFQATT and SNEGSKA (reference sequence). The CDR3 consists of 15 residues. Trimming removed 1 base at V and 0 bases at J, with 9 bases between. The CDR3 sequence is CSARGREATNEKLFF. The DNA for the CDR3 is TGCAGTGCTAGAGGGAGGGAAGCAACTAATGAAAAACTGTTTTTT.

The J gene is TRBJ2-2, the V gene TRBV12-5; D gene ambiguous. The germline V gene has CDR1 LGHNT and CDR2 FRNRAP. CDR3 length: 13 amino acids. Trimming stripped 0 bases from V and 7 bases from J, with 6 bases between. The CDR3 is CASGLVPGGELFF. CDR3 DNA sequence: TGTGCTAGTGGTTTGGTACCGGGCGGGGAGCTGTTTTTT.

This clonotype was counted at least ten times. This chain uses TRBV12-5 with TRBJ2-7; tentatively, D is TRBD2 (6 bases). V was trimmed by 2 bases and J by 0 bases, leaving 11 bases between them. Germline CDR1 and CDR2: LGHNT and FRNRAP. This CDR3 spans 15 amino acids. The CDR3 spells CASGLYPGSSYEQYF. The CDR3 nucleotides read TGTGCTAGTGGTTTGTATCCCGGGAGCTCCTACGAGCAGTACTTC.

In this sample, this clonotype turned up many times. V gene TRBV3-1 combines with J gene TRBJ2-7, with D possibly being TRBD2 (6 bases). Germline values: CDR1 LGHDT, CDR2 YNNKEL (reference sequence). CDR3 size: 13 residues. V was shortened by 6 bases and J by 4 bases, with 13 bases between the two germline ends. The CDR3 protein is CASSRGLAYEQYF. DNA of the CDR3: TGTGCCAGCAGTCGGGGACTCGCATACGAGCAGTACTTC.

The gene calls are TRBV2 and TRBJ2-2, with D perhaps matching TRBD1 or TRBD2 (6 bases each). Per germline, CDR1 SNHLY and CDR2 FYNNEI. This CDR3 contains 14 residues. V dropped 11 bases and J dropped 5 bases, with 18 bases sitting between them. The CDR3 DNA reads TGTGCCGGGGGGACACCGAAGGTTACCGGGGAGCTGTTTTTT. It translates to CAGGTPKVTGELFF.

The sample holds many counts of this clonotype. The chain carries TRBV5-6 and TRBJ2-7; 8 positions match TRBD2. Germline V lookup: CDR1 SGHDT, CDR2 YYEEEE. V shed 5 bases and J 1 base; nucleotides not matched to a gene: 5. This CDR3 contains 14 residues. CDR3 bases: TGTGCCAGCAGTTATAGCGGGACTTCCTACGAGCAGTACTTC. Its protein is CASSYSGTSYEQYF.

The sample holds a few counts of this clonotype. The rearrangement uses TRBV27 and TRBJ1-5; D perhaps matches TRBD1 (5 bases). This CDR3 is built from 15 residues. V was shortened by 5 bases and J by 2 bases, with 13 bases between the two germline ends. CDR1 and CDR2 (germline): MNHEY, SMNVEV (reference sequence). The CDR3 DNA sequence: TGTGCCAGCAGTATGACAGTAATGGGCAATCAGCCCCAGCATTTT. Translated, it gives CASSMTVMGNQPQHF.

The chain employs TRBV12-3 or TRBV12-4 and TRBJ2-1; maybe TRBD1 (5 bases). V dropped 1 base and J dropped 0 bases, with 10 bases sitting between them. The CDR3 spans 16 residues. CDR3 protein: CASSLGQLGSYNEQFF. The CDR3 nucleotides read TGTGCCAGCAGTTTAGGACAGCTGGGCTCCTACAATGAGCAGTTCTTC.

The rearrangement links TRBV27 to TRBJ2-5; D remains unclear. Looked up from germline, CDR1 is MNHEY and CDR2 is SMNVEV (reference sequence). This CDR3 is built from 13 residues. V was cut by 0 bases and J by 1 base, with 3 bases left in between. The CDR3 coding sequence is TGTGCCAGCAGTTTATCGCGCCAAGAGACCCAGTACTTC. Residues: CASSLSRQETQYF.

This clonotype was counted a few times. The V and J genes are TRBV7-9 and TRBJ1-2; tentatively, D is TRBD1 (6 bases). Germline CDR1 reads SEHNR; CDR2 reads FQNEAQ (reference sequence). The CDR3 covers 14 residues. The germline V and J ends were trimmed by 10 bases and 5 bases, with 20 bases remaining between them. The CDR3 nucleotides read TGTGCCACAACCGCCGGACAGAGAAATTATGGCTACACCTTC. This translates into CATTAGQRNYGYTF. Full variable domain (remainder filled in from reference TRBV7-9 and TRBJ1-2): DTGVSQNPRHKITKRGQNVTFRCDPISEHNRLYWYRQTLGQGPEFLTYFQNEAQLEKSRLLSDRFSAERPKGSFSTLEIQRTEQGDSAMYLCATTAGQRNYGYTFGSGTRLTVV.

In its sample, this clonotype was seen a few times. The rearrangement joins TRBV6-5 to TRBJ1-5, with 9 bases matching TRBD1. This CDR3 is built from 15 residues. The ends lost 6 bases at V and 6 bases at J; junction bases unmatched: 9. Germline CDR1 and CDR2: MNHEY and SVGAGI. This CDR3 is CASSPGTGPRQPQHF. The CDR3 nucleotides are TGTGCCAGCAGCCCCGGGACAGGGCCACGTCAGCCCCAGCATTTT.

This clonotype was found a few times. Here the CDR3 DNA reads TGTGCCAGCAGCGTAGATTTCGGGCTGTACCAGCCCCAGCATTTT. This translates into CASSVDFGLYQPQHF. V is TRBV9 and J is TRBJ1-5; D unresolved. The CDR3 extends over 15 amino acids. With 0 bases removed from V and 7 bases from J, the gap between germline ends came to 14 bases. CDR1 and CDR2 from the germline V gene are SGDLS and YYNGEE.

There are a few counts of this clonotype. This sequence joins TRBV12-5 and TRBJ1-1; D remains ambiguous. The V gene lost 2 bases and the J gene lost 3 bases, with 7 bases spanning the gap. This CDR3 contains 13 residues. Per the germline V gene, CDR1 is LGHNT and CDR2 is FRNRAP. The CDR3 DNA reads TGTGCTAGTGGTTTGTCTGGTTACACTGAAGCTTTCTTT. Protein sequence: CASGLSGYTEAFF.